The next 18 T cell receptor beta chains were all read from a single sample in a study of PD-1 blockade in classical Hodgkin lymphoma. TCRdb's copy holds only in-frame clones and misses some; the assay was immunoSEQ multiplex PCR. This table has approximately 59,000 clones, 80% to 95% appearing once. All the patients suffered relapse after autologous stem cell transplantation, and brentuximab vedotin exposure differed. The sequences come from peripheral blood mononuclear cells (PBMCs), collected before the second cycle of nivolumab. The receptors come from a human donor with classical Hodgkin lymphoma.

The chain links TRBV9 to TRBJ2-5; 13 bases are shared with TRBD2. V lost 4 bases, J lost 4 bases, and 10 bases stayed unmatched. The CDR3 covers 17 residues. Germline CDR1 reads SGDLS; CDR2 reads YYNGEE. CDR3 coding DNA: TGTGCCAGCAGCCCGGACGGACTAGCGGGAGCGGGAGAGACCCAGTACTTC. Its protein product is CASSPDGLAGAGETQYF. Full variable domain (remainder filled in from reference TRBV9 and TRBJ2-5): DSGVTQTPKHLITATGQRVTLRCSPRSGDLSVYWYQQSLDQGLQFLIQYYNGEERAKGNILERFSAQQFPDLHSELNLSSLELGDSALYFCASSPDGLAGAGETQYFGPGTRLLVL.

CDR3 in DNA: TGTGCCAGTTCCCGAGCGGGCCCTGCAGGCAATGAGCAGTTCTTC. This sequence encodes CASSRAGPAGNEQFF. The chain has TRBV19 and TRBJ2-1, with D maybe TRBD2 (6 bases). Germline V gives CDR1 LNHDA, CDR2 SQIVND (reference sequence). This CDR3 is built from 15 residues. The V and J ends lost 8 bases and 6 bases respectively, with 20 bases between them. The complete variable domain, with remaining parts taken from reference TRBV19 and TRBJ2-1, reads DGGITQSPKYLFRKEGQNVTLSCEQNLNHDAMYWYRQDPGQGLRLIYYSQIVNDFQKGDIAEGYSVSREKKESFPLTVTSAQKNPTAFYLCASSRAGPAGNEQFFGPGTRLTVL.

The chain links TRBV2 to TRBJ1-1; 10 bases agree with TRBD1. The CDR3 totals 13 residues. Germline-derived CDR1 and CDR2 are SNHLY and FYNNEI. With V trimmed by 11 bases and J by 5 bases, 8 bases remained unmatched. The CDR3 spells CARRGTGVTEAFF. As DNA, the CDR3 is TGTGCCCGTCGGGGGACAGGGGTAACTGAAGCTTTCTTT.

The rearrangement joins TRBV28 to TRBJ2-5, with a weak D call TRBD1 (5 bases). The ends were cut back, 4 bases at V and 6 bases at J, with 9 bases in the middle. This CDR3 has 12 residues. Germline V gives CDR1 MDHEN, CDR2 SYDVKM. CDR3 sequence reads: CASSSRVQTQYF. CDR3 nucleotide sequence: TGTGCCAGCAGTTCCAGGGTCCAGACCCAGTACTTC. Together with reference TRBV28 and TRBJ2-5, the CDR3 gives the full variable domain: DVKVTQSSRYLVKRTGEKVFLECVQDMDHENMFWYRQDPGLGLRLIYFSYDVKMKEKGDIPEGYSVSREKKERFSLILESASTNQTSMYLCASSSRVQTQYFGPGTRLLVL.

This CDR3 reads CASRSFMPRGVNEQFF. The CDR3 nucleotides are TGTGCCAGCAGATCTTTTATGCCGAGAGGGGTGAATGAGCAGTTCTTC. V usage is TRBV27 and J usage is TRBJ2-1; the D gene could be TRBD1 or TRBD2 (5 bases each). The CDR3 consists of 16 residues. V was trimmed by 6 bases and J by 7 bases, leaving 22 bases between them. Germline lookup yields CDR1 MNHEY and CDR2 SMNVEV (reference sequence).

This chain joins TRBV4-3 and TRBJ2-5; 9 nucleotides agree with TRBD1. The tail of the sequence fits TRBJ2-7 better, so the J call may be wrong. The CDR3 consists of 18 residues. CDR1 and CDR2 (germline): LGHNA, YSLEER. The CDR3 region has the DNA TGCGCCAGCAGCCAAGAGCCAGCCGGGACAGGGAGGTTCAACGAGCAGTACTTC. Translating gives CASSQEPAGTGRFNEQYF.

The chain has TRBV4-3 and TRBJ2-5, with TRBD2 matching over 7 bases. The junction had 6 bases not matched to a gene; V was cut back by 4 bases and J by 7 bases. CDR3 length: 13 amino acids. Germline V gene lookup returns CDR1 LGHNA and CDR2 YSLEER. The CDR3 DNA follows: TGCGCCAGCAGCCCGAAGAGGGAGGGGACCCAGTACTTC. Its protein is CASSPKREGTQYF.

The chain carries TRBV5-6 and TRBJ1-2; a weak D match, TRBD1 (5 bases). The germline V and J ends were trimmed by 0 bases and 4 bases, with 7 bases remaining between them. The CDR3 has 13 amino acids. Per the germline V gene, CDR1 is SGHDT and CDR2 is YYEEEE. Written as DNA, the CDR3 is TGTGCCAGCAGCTTGGGACAGAGCTATGGCTACACCTTC. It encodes CASSLGQSYGYTF.

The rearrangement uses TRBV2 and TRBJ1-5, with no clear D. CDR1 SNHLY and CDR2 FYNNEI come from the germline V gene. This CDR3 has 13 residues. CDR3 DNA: TGTGCAGTTGGTACGGCTAGCAATCAGCCCCAGCATTTT. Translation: CAVGTASNQPQHF.

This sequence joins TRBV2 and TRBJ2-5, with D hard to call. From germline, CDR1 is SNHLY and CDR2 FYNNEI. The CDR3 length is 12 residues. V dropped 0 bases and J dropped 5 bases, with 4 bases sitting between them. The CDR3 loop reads CASSEASETQYF. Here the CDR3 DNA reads TGTGCCAGCAGTGAAGCATCTGAGACCCAGTACTTC. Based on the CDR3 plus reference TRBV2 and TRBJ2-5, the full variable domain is EPEVTQTPSHQVTQMGQEVILRCVPISNHLYFYWYRQILGQKVEFLVSFYNNEISEKSEIFDDQFSVERPDGSNFTLKIRSTKLEDSAMYFCASSEASETQYFGPGTRLLVL.

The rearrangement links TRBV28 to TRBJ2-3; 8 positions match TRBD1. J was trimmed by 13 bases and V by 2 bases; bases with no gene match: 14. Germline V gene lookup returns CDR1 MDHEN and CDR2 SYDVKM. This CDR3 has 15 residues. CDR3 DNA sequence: TGTGCCAGCAGTTTACCAGCCCCGGGACAGGACTTTAAGTATTTT. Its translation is CASSLPAPGQDFKYF.

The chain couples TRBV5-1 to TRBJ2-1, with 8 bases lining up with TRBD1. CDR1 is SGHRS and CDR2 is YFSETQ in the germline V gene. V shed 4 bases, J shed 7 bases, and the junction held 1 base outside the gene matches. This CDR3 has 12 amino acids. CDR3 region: CASSRTGNEQFF. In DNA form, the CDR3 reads TGCGCCAGCAGCCGGACAGGGAATGAGCAGTTCTTC. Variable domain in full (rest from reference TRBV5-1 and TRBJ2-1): KAGVTQTPRYLIKTRGQQVTLSCSPISGHRSVSWYQQTPGQGLQFLFEYFSETQRNKGNFPGRFSGRQFSNSRSEMNVSTLELGDSALYLCASSRTGNEQFFGPGTRLTVL.

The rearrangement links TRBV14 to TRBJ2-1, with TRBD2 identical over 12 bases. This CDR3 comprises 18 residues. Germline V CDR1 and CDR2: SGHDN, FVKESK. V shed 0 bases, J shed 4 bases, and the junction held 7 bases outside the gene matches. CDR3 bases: TGTGCCAGCAGCCAAGATCGGACTAGCGGGGACAAATACAATGAGCAGTTCTTC. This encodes CASSQDRTSGDKYNEQFF.

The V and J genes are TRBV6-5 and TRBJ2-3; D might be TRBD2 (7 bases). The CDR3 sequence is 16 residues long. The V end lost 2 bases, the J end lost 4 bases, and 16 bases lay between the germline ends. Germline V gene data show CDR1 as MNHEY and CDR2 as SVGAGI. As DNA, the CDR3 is TGTGCCAGCAGTTACATCACACGGGGGGCGGCAGATACGCAGTATTTT. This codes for CASSYITRGAADTQYF.

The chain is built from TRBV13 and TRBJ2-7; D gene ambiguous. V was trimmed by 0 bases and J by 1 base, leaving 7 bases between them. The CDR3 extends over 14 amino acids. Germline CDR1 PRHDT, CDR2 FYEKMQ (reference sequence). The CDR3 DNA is TGTGCCAGCAGCTTAGGGGATCGTTCCTACGAGCAGTACTTC. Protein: CASSLGDRSYEQYF.

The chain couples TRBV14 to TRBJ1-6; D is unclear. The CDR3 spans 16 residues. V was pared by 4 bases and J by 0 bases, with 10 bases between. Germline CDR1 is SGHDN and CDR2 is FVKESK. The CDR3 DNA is TGTGCCAGCAGCCTAAGGGCGTACTCCTATAATTCACCCCTCCACTTT. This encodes CASSLRAYSYNSPLHF.

Written as DNA, the CDR3 is TGCGCCAGCAGCGATAACGTGGAGCTGTTTTTT. Translation gives CASSDNVELFF. The J gene is TRBJ2-2, the V gene TRBV5-1; no clear D gene. Trimming pared 4 bases from V and 10 bases from J, leaving 8 bases between. Germline V gene sequence: CDR1 SGHRS, CDR2 YFSETQ. CDR3 size: 11 residues. The full variable domain, with the rest looked up from reference TRBV5-1 and TRBJ2-2, is KAGVTQTPRYLIKTRGQQVTLSCSPISGHRSVSWYQQTPGQGLQFLFEYFSETQRNKGNFPGRFSGRQFSNSRSEMNVSTLELGDSALYLCASSDNVELFFGEGSRLTVL.

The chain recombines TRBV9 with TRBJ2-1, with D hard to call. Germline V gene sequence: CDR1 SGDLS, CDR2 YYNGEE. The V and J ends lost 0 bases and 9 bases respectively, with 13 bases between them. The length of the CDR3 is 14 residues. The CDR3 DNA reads TGTGCCAGCAGCGTAGTGGAGACAAGTACTGAGCAGTTCTTC. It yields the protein CASSVVETSTEQFF. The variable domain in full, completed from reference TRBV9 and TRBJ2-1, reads DSGVTQTPKHLITATGQRVTLRCSPRSGDLSVYWYQQSLDQGLQFLIQYYNGEERAKGNILERFSAQQFPDLHSELNLSSLELGDSALYFCASSVVETSTEQFFGPGTRLTVL.